The rows below give T cell receptor beta chains drawn from one sample of a study of regulatory T cells in long-lasting Graves disease. In TCRdb, the multiplex PCR reads were re-called with MiXCR into one record per CDR3 protein. The data contain about 530,000 distinct CDR3 sequences, approximately 16% of them singletons. The same sample was also studied in work on T cells in Graves' hyperthyroidism and ophthalmopathy.

This specimen consisted of peripheral blood mononuclear cells (PBMCs), obtained at new diagnosis, from a patient treated with antithyroid drugs. These TCRs come from a woman aged 35-65 years with Graves disease. Each CDR3 is given without its conserved first and last residue.

V,J,CDR3
TRBV6-2/TRBV6-3,TRBJ2-1,ASSYSYSPRNEQF
TRBV2,TRBJ1-2,ASSGSLQGGYT
TRBV5-1,TRBJ1-4,ASSLSDSGARGEKLF
TRBV5-1,TRBJ2-1,ASSDSTPSFYNEQF
TRBV12-3/TRBV12-4,TRBJ2-5,ASSPRTSGEETQY
TRBV2,TRBJ1-4,ASRTGRLHEKLF
TRBV12-3/TRBV12-4,TRBJ1-2,ASSLDIRYGYT
TRBV5-1,TRBJ1-1,ASSLSVSNTEAF
TRBV11-2,TRBJ2-1,ASSLRAIGGGVDEQF
TRBV5-1,TRBJ1-1,ASSLEGGLTTAF
TRBV7-9,TRBJ2-5,ASSLTGTQETQY
TRBV5-1,TRBJ2-1,ASGTGVGNEQF
TRBV11-2,TRBJ1-2,ASSSWTGQDGYT
TRBV6-1,TRBJ1-1,ASSEKVEAFEAF
TRBV15,TRBJ2-3,ATSGFQNTQY
TRBV5-1,TRBJ1-2,ASSLEPSASNYGYT
TRBV3-1,TRBJ2-5,ASSPGLAGETYQETQY
TRBV14,TRBJ1-1,ASSYMYSEAF
TRBV28,TRBJ1-6,ASSPEGPPGNSPPH
TRBV14,TRBJ2-7,ASSQSGTGYPYEQY
TRBV2,TRBJ2-4,ASSHRGLAKNIQY
TRBV28,TRBJ1-6,AALSGGPNSPLH
TRBV11-1,TRBJ1-2,ASSLPGRGPNYGYT
TRBV7-9,TRBJ1-2,ASSLGRGPYGYT
TRBV12-3/TRBV12-4,TRBJ1-5,ASSWGQGNQPQH
TRBV4-1,TRBJ2-3,ASSQDGQAGVTSTDTQY
TRBV12-5,TRBJ2-1,ASGSPLQGDEQF
TRBV6-1,TRBJ1-5,ASSEIGREHQPQH
TRBV12-3/TRBV12-4,TRBJ2-3,ASSLAVYTQY
TRBV7-8,TRBJ2-7,ASSLGAVARSYEQY
TRBV7-2,TRBJ2-1,ASSLPTLTGAVGF
TRBV30,TRBJ2-7,AWSSEMSSYEQY
TRBV7-9,TRBJ1-2,ASSPGTGRSSYGYT
TRBV6-2/TRBV6-3,TRBJ2-5,ASSKPRDRNQETQY
TRBV19,TRBJ2-2,ASSILAGGTGELF
TRBV7-6,TRBJ2-1,ASSVSGEVYNEQF
TRBV2,TRBJ2-5,ASGRDSPQETQY
TRBV7-6,TRBJ2-7,ASSLRTSSREQY
TRBV7-2,TRBJ1-2,ASSLAGGIYGYT
TRBV25-1,TRBJ2-1,ASSDQGAAEQF
TRBV4-1,TRBJ2-5,ASSQEGSGGAEETQY